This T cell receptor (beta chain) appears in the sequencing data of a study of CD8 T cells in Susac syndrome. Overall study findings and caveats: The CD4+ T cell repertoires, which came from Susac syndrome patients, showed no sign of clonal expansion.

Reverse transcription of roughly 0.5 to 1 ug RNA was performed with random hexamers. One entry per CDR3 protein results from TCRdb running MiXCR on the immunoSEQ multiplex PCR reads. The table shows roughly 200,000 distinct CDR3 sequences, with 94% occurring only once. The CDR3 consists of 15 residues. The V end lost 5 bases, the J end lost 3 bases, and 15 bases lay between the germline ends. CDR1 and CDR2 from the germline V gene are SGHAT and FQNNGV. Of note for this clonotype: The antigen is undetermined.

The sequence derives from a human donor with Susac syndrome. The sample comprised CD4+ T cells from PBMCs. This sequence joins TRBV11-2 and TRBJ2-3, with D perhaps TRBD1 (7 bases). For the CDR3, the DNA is TGTGCCAGCAGCCCCGCCAGGGGGGAGACAGATACGCAGTATTTT. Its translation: CASSPARGETDTQYF.